These T cell receptor beta chains were read from a single sample in a study of T cell repertoires in cytomegalovirus infection. One entry per CDR3 protein results from TCRdb running MiXCR on the reads. The table records tens of thousands of distinct CDR3 sequences, around 3.8% of them present only once. What was sequenced was PBMCs. The receptor source for this set is a human donor in good health (CMV status not recorded). Some clones in this sample may be carry-over from other donors' samples. Each CDR3 is given with its conserved first and last residue. D genes are given only for firm matches. Size tells how often a clone was seen (once, few, many) or the class of an expanded clone, and some rows leave it out.

D gene	CDR3 length	V gene	clone size	J gene	CDR3 protein	CDR3 DNA
TRBD2	14	TRBV19	many	TRBJ2-3	CASSSRGGTDTQYF	TGTGCCAGTAGTTCGCGGGGGGGGACAGATACGCAGTATTTT
-	14	TRBV7-2	many	TRBJ1-5	CASRSTGIDQPQHF	TGTGCCAGCAGGTCTACAGGGATTGATCAGCCCCAGCATTTT
-	17	TRBV7-2	few	TRBJ2-7	CASSLDPLGHPMQEQYF	TGTGCCAGCAGCTTAGATCCCCTAGGACACCCCATGCAAGAGCAGTACTTC
-	13	TRBV7-2	many	TRBJ1-2	CASSLRSEYGYTF	TGTGCCAGCAGCTTAAGGTCCGAGTATGGCTACACCTTC
-	15	TRBV7-2	many	TRBJ2-7	CASSLDRTATYEQYF	TGTGCCAGCAGCTTAGACCGCACAGCTACCTACGAGCAGTACTTC
-	13	TRBV27	many	TRBJ1-1	CASSFRGGTEAFF	TGTGCCAGCAGTTTCCGGGGTGGCACTGAAGCTTTCTTT
TRBD2	15	TRBV7-2	many	TRBJ2-1	CASSLGTSGSNEQFF	TGTGCCAGCAGCTTGGGGACTAGCGGGAGTAATGAGCAGTTCTTC
TRBD1	16	TRBV12-3/TRBV12-4	many	TRBJ1-5	CASSPTGGRGNQPQHF	TGTGCCAGCAGTCCTACAGGGGGCCGAGGCAATCAGCCCCAGCATTTT
-	14	TRBV7-2	many	TRBJ2-7	CASSSEAIGHEQYF	TGTGCCAGCAGCTCCGAAGCTATTGGCCACGAGCAGTACTTC
-	14	TRBV7-4	many	TRBJ1-4	CASSRQKFNEKLFF	TGTGCCAGCAGCCGACAGAAATTTAATGAAAAACTGTTTTTT
-	13	TRBV7-2	many	TRBJ2-1	CASSITRYNEQFF	TGTGCCAGCAGCATTACACGGTACAATGAGCAGTTCTTC
-	17	TRBV10-3	many	TRBJ1-5	CAISESRGQSGNQPQHF	TGTGCCATCAGTGAGTCGAGGGGTCAATCGGGAAATCAGCCCCAGCATTTT
TRBD1	15	TRBV7-2	many	TRBJ2-7	CASSLLGQGPYEQYF	TGTGCCAGCAGCTTACTGGGACAGGGCCCCTACGAGCAGTACTTC
-	15	TRBV7-2	many	TRBJ1-1	CASSLSGIMNTEAFF	TGTGCCAGCAGCTTATCAGGGATTATGAACACTGAAGCTTTCTTT
TRBD2	13	TRBV12-3/TRBV12-4	many	TRBJ2-7	CASWNTPGGEQYF	TGTGCCAGCTGGAACACGCCGGGGGGCGAGCAGTACTTC
-	14	TRBV6-2/TRBV6-3	many	TRBJ2-5	CASSYRALQETQYF	TGTGCCAGCAGTTACCGAGCCCTCCAAGAGACCCAGTACTTC
TRBD2	16	TRBV7-8	many	TRBJ2-3	CASSRTSGGRTDTQYF	TGTGCCAGCAGCAGGACTAGCGGGGGGAGGACAGATACGCAGTATTTT
-	15	TRBV7-2	many	TRBJ1-2	CASSLGNSGGNGYTF	TGTGCCAGCAGCTTAGGGAACTCGGGGGGAAATGGCTACACCTTC
-	11	TRBV7-2	-	TRBJ2-4	CASGPSNIQYF	TGTGCCAGCGGACCAAGTAACATTCAGTACTTC
TRBD1	14	TRBV5-1	many	TRBJ1-1	CASSPGTANTEAFF	TGCGCCAGCAGCCCTGGGACAGCGAACACTGAAGCTTTCTTT
-	15	TRBV7-2	many	TRBJ2-7	CASSLGASVGNEQYF	TGTGCCAGCAGCTTAGGAGCTAGCGTCGGGAACGAGCAGTACTTC
TRBD2	12	TRBV6-1	many	TRBJ2-1	CASRLAGEVEFF	TGTGCCAGCAGATTAGCGGGAGAGGTTGAGTTCTTC
TRBD2	13	TRBV15	many	TRBJ2-5	CATRREYQETQYF	TGTGCCACCAGGCGGGAGTACCAAGAGACCCAGTACTTC
-	13	TRBV19	many	TRBJ1-2	CASSPRTVYGYTF	TGTGCCAGTAGTCCGCGGACAGTCTATGGCTACACCTTC
TRBD2	16	TRBV20-1	many	TRBJ2-1	CSARDPGAGGGNEQFF	TGCAGTGCTAGGGACCCCGGAGCGGGAGGAGGGAATGAGCAGTTCTTC
-	14	TRBV7-2	many	TRBJ2-1	CASSSPGSYNEQFF	TGTGCCAGCAGCTCCCCGGGAAGCTACAATGAGCAGTTCTTC
-	14	TRBV28	many	TRBJ2-7	CASSLSFRLGEQYF	TGTGCCAGCAGTTTATCATTTCGTTTAGGCGAGCAGTACTTC
-	11	TRBV2	many	TRBJ1-6	CASSGDSPLHF	TGTGCCAGCAGTGGGGATTCACCCCTCCACTTT